This T cell receptor beta chain derives from a study of beta chain features in type 1 diabetes. Study-level points and caveats: TCRB CDR3s were moderately but significantly shorter in Type 1 diabetes patients in all four CD4+ subsets. There were fewer insertions and more deletions at the VDJ junctions of type 1 diabetes patients.

Germline assignment: CDR1 SGHAT and CDR2 FQNNGV. The CDR3 loop spans 15 amino acids. The J segment lost 4 bases and the V segment lost 0 bases, leaving 4 bases of the junction unmatched. Since all of the isolated RNA was reverse transcribed, expressed TCRB transcripts were what got sequenced. The assay was immunoSEQ multiplex PCR, and TCRdb's table has in-frame clones only and misses some. The sample records 300,000 to 350,000 clones, around 9.7% being singletons. This clone was observed many times. Its antigen is undetermined. Specimen: central memory CD4+ T cells from blood. The sequence was obtained from a man between 25 and 39 years old with type 1 diabetes. The chain combines TRBV11-2 with TRBJ2-5; 8 bases fit TRBD2. CDR3 protein: CASSLDRTSPETQYF. The DNA for the CDR3 is TGTGCCAGCAGCTTAGACAGGACTAGCCCAGAGACCCAGTACTTC.